This section outlines one T cell receptor (beta chain) sequence together with its context. Its specificity is not known. This CDR3 is built from 17 residues. J gave up 7 bases and V 1 base, and 7 bases lay outside the gene matches. Germline V gene sequence: CDR1 SEHNR, CDR2 FQNEAQ (reference sequence). Resections removed during corrective heart surgery provided the thymus tissue used. The sample is drawn from a study of human thymus T cells. Method: immunoSEQ multiplex PCR; TCRdb's copy keeps in-frame clones and lacks some. This sample yields about 78,000 clones, of which approximately 96% are seen a single time; 0.025% to 0.04% belongs to the top ten. Findings and limits, study-wide: Thymic and blood repertoires showed apparently biased V and J gene usage. Highly overlapping thymic repertoires in unrelated individuals were reported by related research.

The J gene is TRBJ2-1, the V gene TRBV7-9, with 13 bases lining up with TRBD2. The sequenced sample was thymus tissue. This TCR came from a boy in the first two years of life with a congenital heart defect but otherwise immunologically healthy. The CDR3 region is CASSLGTSGGRGNEQFF. For the CDR3, the DNA is TGTGCCAGCAGCTTAGGGACTAGCGGGGGACGAGGGAATGAGCAGTTCTTC.